The source of this TCR beta chain is a study of blood T cell repertoires in COVID-19. Study at large: T cells, B-cell-depleted T cells, or PBMCs supplied cDNA or gDNA.

The participants were between roughly 18 and 100 years old and came from about two dozen US areas. The V gene's germline CDR1 is SGHNT and CDR2 YYREEE (reference sequence). There are 13 residues in the CDR3. J gave up 3 bases and V 4 bases, and 2 bases lay outside the gene matches. The repertoire was sequenced with immunoSEQ multiplex PCR; TCRdb's copy has only in-frame clones and lacks some. Here the sample spans more than 300,000 clones, approximately 90% being singletons. Sequencing used PBMCs or T cells enriched from blood (not recorded which). V usage is TRBV5-4 and J usage is TRBJ2-5, with TRBD1 identical over 8 bases. The sequence was obtained from a woman aged 30 to 39 who had been exposed to COVID-19. CDR3 in DNA: TGTGCCAGCAGCCCGGACAGGGAAGAGACCCAGTACTTC. Its protein product is CASSPDREETQYF.